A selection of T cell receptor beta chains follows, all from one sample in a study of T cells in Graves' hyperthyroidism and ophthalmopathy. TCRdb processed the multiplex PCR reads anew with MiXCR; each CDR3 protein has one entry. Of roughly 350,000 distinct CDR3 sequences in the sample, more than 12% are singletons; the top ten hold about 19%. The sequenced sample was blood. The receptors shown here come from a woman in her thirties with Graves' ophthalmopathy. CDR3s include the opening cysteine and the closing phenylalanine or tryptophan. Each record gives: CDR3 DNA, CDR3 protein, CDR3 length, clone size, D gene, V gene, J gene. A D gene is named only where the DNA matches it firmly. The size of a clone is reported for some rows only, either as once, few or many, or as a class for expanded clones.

cdr3_nt: TGTGCCAGCAGCGCAATACTAGCGGAAGACTACGAGCAGTACTTC; cdr3_aa: CASSAILAEDYEQYF; cdr3_length: 15; clone_size: once; d_call: TRBD2; v_call: TRBV7-9; j_call: TRBJ2-7
cdr3_nt: TGTGCCAGCAGAGGACTAGCGACCACCGGGGAGCTGTTTTTT; cdr3_aa: CASRGLATTGELFF; cdr3_length: 14; clone_size: many; d_call: TRBD2; v_call: TRBV6-1; j_call: TRBJ2-2
cdr3_nt: TGTGCCAGTAGTTTCGGACAGGGACACTCTGGGGCCAACGTCCTGACTTTC; cdr3_aa: CASSFGQGHSGANVLTF; cdr3_length: 17; clone_size: few; d_call: TRBD1; v_call: TRBV19; j_call: TRBJ2-6
cdr3_nt: TGTGCCAGCAGTCCGGACAGAAACGAAGCAACATTCTCCTACAATGAGCAGTTCTTC; cdr3_aa: CASSPDRNEATFSYNEQFF; cdr3_length: 19; clone_size: many; d_call: .; v_call: TRBV6-1; j_call: TRBJ2-1
cdr3_nt: TGTGCCAGCAGCCCTACAGGGGTTTACAATGAGCAGTTCTTC; cdr3_aa: CASSPTGVYNEQFF; cdr3_length: 14; clone_size: many; d_call: TRBD1; v_call: TRBV12-3/TRBV12-4; j_call: TRBJ2-1
cdr3_nt: TGTGCCTGGAGAGAGGACAGGGGGTGGGTCGACACTGAAGCTTTCTTT; cdr3_aa: CAWREDRGWVDTEAFF; cdr3_length: 16; clone_size: many; d_call: TRBD1; v_call: TRBV30; j_call: TRBJ1-1
cdr3_nt: TGCAGCGTTGAATACAGGGCGCCCCGCAGTAACTATGGCTACACCTTC; cdr3_aa: CSVEYRAPRSNYGYTF; cdr3_length: 16; clone_size: .; d_call: .; v_call: TRBV29-1; j_call: TRBJ1-2
cdr3_nt: TGTGCCAGCAGCATCGACAGGAACACTGAAGCTTTCTTT; cdr3_aa: CASSIDRNTEAFF; cdr3_length: 13; clone_size: few; d_call: .; v_call: TRBV7-3; j_call: TRBJ1-1
cdr3_nt: TGTGCCAGCAAGTCAGGGGCCTACGAGCAGTACTTC; cdr3_aa: CASKSGAYEQYF; cdr3_length: 12; clone_size: many; d_call: .; v_call: TRBV2; j_call: TRBJ2-7
cdr3_nt: TGCGCCAGCAGCTTACACCTCGTAAGGCAAGAGACCCAGTACTTC; cdr3_aa: CASSLHLVRQETQYF; cdr3_length: 15; clone_size: few; d_call: .; v_call: TRBV5-1; j_call: TRBJ2-5
cdr3_nt: TGCAGTGCTAGCGGACTAGCAACCTACGAGCAGTACTTC; cdr3_aa: CSASGLATYEQYF; cdr3_length: 13; clone_size: many; d_call: TRBD2; v_call: TRBV20-1; j_call: TRBJ2-7
cdr3_nt: TGCGCCAGCACCTTTAGCGGGATTGGAGAGACCCAGTACTTC; cdr3_aa: CASTFSGIGETQYF; cdr3_length: 14; clone_size: many; d_call: TRBD2; v_call: TRBV5-1; j_call: TRBJ2-5
cdr3_nt: TGTGCCAGCAGGGGCGCGGGACAGGGTGGCTTCGGCTATGGCTACACCTTC; cdr3_aa: CASRGAGQGGFGYGYTF; cdr3_length: 17; clone_size: many; d_call: TRBD1; v_call: TRBV28; j_call: TRBJ1-2
cdr3_nt: TGCAGTGCAATGGATGGGGGCAGTCTAACCTACGAGCAGTACTTC; cdr3_aa: CSAMDGGSLTYEQYF; cdr3_length: 15; clone_size: few; d_call: .; v_call: TRBV20-1; j_call: TRBJ2-7
cdr3_nt: TGTGCCAGCAATCCAGTCTCGACGGTCTACGAGCAGTACTTC; cdr3_aa: CASNPVSTVYEQYF; cdr3_length: 14; clone_size: .; d_call: .; v_call: TRBV28; j_call: TRBJ2-7
cdr3_nt: TGTGCCAGCAGTCATACCGGGTTCGGTGCTTTCTTT; cdr3_aa: CASSHTGFGAFF; cdr3_length: 12; clone_size: many; d_call: .; v_call: TRBV7-8; j_call: TRBJ1-1
cdr3_nt: TGTGCCAGCAGCTTCCGGACGAACACCGGGGAGCTGTTTTTT; cdr3_aa: CASSFRTNTGELFF; cdr3_length: 14; clone_size: many; d_call: .; v_call: TRBV11-1; j_call: TRBJ2-2
cdr3_nt: TGCGCCAGCAGCCAAGTAGGGACAGTGAACACTGAAGCTTTCTTT; cdr3_aa: CASSQVGTVNTEAFF; cdr3_length: 15; clone_size: many; d_call: TRBD1; v_call: TRBV4-1; j_call: TRBJ1-1
cdr3_nt: TGTGCCAGCAGCCAAGTGATTGTGACAGGGGTGAATGAGCAGTACTTC; cdr3_aa: CASSQVIVTGVNEQYF; cdr3_length: 16; clone_size: many; d_call: TRBD1; v_call: TRBV14; j_call: TRBJ2-7
cdr3_nt: TGTGCCACCAGCAGAGAGTGGCTAGCGGGGGATCGTCGCACAGATACGCAGTATTTT; cdr3_aa: CATSREWLAGDRRTDTQYF; cdr3_length: 19; clone_size: .; d_call: TRBD2; v_call: TRBV15; j_call: TRBJ2-3
cdr3_nt: TGTGCCAGCAGCCAAGTACCCGACGGGCCCACCGGGACCCGACAGACCCAGTACTTC; cdr3_aa: CASSQVPDGPTGTRQTQYF; cdr3_length: 19; clone_size: many; d_call: .; v_call: TRBV14; j_call: TRBJ2-5
cdr3_nt: TGTGCCAGCAGCCAATCCCCGACTAGCGTTCGCACAGATACGCAGTATTTT; cdr3_aa: CASSQSPTSVRTDTQYF; cdr3_length: 17; clone_size: many; d_call: TRBD2; v_call: TRBV14; j_call: TRBJ2-3
cdr3_nt: TGCGCCAGCACGCGAGGTGGGGAGCTGTTTTTT; cdr3_aa: CASTRGGELFF; cdr3_length: 11; clone_size: .; d_call: .; v_call: TRBV10-2; j_call: TRBJ2-2
cdr3_nt: TGTGCCAGCAGTGAAGGACAGGGAAACAATGAGCAGTTCTTC; cdr3_aa: CASSEGQGNNEQFF; cdr3_length: 14; clone_size: many; d_call: TRBD1; v_call: TRBV2; j_call: TRBJ2-1
cdr3_nt: TGCAGTGCTAGTCTGCGCGGAATTCAAGAGACCCAGTACTTC; cdr3_aa: CSASLRGIQETQYF; cdr3_length: 14; clone_size: .; d_call: .; v_call: TRBV20-1; j_call: TRBJ2-5
cdr3_nt: TGTGCCAGCAGTTTCAGTGGCGGAAGAAGTGGCTACACCTTC; cdr3_aa: CASSFSGGRSGYTF; cdr3_length: 14; clone_size: .; d_call: .; v_call: TRBV12-3/TRBV12-4; j_call: TRBJ1-2
cdr3_nt: TGCAGTGCGGGGGGACCCATATCCCGAGAGACCCAGTACTTC; cdr3_aa: CSAGGPISRETQYF; cdr3_length: 14; clone_size: many; d_call: .; v_call: TRBV20-1; j_call: TRBJ2-5
cdr3_nt: TGTGCCAGCAGCCTCGGGACTAGCCCCCCCTGGGAGACCCAGTACTTC; cdr3_aa: CASSLGTSPPWETQYF; cdr3_length: 16; clone_size: many; d_call: TRBD2; v_call: TRBV9; j_call: TRBJ2-5
cdr3_nt: TGCAGTGCCGACAGGCTTGCTAACACTGAAGCTTTCTTT; cdr3_aa: CSADRLANTEAFF; cdr3_length: 13; clone_size: many; d_call: .; v_call: TRBV20-1; j_call: TRBJ1-1
cdr3_nt: TGTGCCAGAAGCTGGTCCGGGGAGCTGTTTTTT; cdr3_aa: CARSWSGELFF; cdr3_length: 11; clone_size: once; d_call: .; v_call: TRBV5-4; j_call: TRBJ2-2
cdr3_nt: TGTGCCAGCAGGGGGGGAGCTCCTGGAAACACCATATATTTT; cdr3_aa: CASRGGAPGNTIYF; cdr3_length: 14; clone_size: many; d_call: .; v_call: TRBV3-1; j_call: TRBJ1-3
cdr3_nt: TGTGCCAGCAGCTTTCAGTCAGGGAGCTCCTACGAGCAGTACTTC; cdr3_aa: CASSFQSGSSYEQYF; cdr3_length: 15; clone_size: many; d_call: .; v_call: TRBV7-9; j_call: TRBJ2-7
cdr3_nt: TGTGCCAGCAGCCAGGGTCGGGGGGCTTCCTACAATGAGCAGTTCTTC; cdr3_aa: CASSQGRGASYNEQFF; cdr3_length: 16; clone_size: many; d_call: .; v_call: TRBV3-1; j_call: TRBJ2-1
cdr3_nt: TGTGCCAGCAGCGCGATCTACGAGCAGTACTTC; cdr3_aa: CASSAIYEQYF; cdr3_length: 11; clone_size: many; d_call: .; v_call: TRBV9; j_call: TRBJ2-7
cdr3_nt: TGTGCCAGCAGCGGTGACGGAAGCAAACACACAAGAGTAAGCCAGTACTTC; cdr3_aa: CASSGDGSKHTRVSQYF; cdr3_length: 17; clone_size: many; d_call: .; v_call: TRBV5-8; j_call: TRBJ2-5
cdr3_nt: TGTGCCACCAGTGATTCCCGAAGCACCGGGACGCCGGGCAGGGATCAGCCCCAGCATTTT; cdr3_aa: CATSDSRSTGTPGRDQPQHF; cdr3_length: 20; clone_size: .; d_call: .; v_call: TRBV24-1; j_call: TRBJ1-5
cdr3_nt: TGTGCCAGCTCACGCCAGACCATTGGAACAACTAATGAAAAACTGTTTTTT; cdr3_aa: CASSRQTIGTTNEKLFF; cdr3_length: 17; clone_size: many; d_call: .; v_call: TRBV18; j_call: TRBJ1-4
cdr3_nt: TGTGCCAGTAGCTTATTAAGTACGATCTATGGCTACACCTTC; cdr3_aa: CASSLLSTIYGYTF; cdr3_length: 14; clone_size: .; d_call: .; v_call: TRBV7-9; j_call: TRBJ1-2
cdr3_nt: TGCGCCAGCAGCTTTCGGACCCCGCGGACCCACGAGCAGTACTTC; cdr3_aa: CASSFRTPRTHEQYF; cdr3_length: 15; clone_size: few; d_call: .; v_call: TRBV5-1; j_call: TRBJ2-7